Reported below is one TCR beta chain. This clone's antigen is unknown. The sample holds no much larger clone one base away, and base qualities are not on file. The sample is drawn from a study of blood T cell repertoires in COVID-19 (dated by TCRdb to about 2020). For the wider study: Samples from collaborators originated in the United States, Italy and Spain and spanned both the acute and convalescent phases of COVID-19. The sample metadata nearly always contained a de-identified subject ID, COVID-19 status, age in years and sex. The repertoires were made available in a free public database intended to serve as a resource for research on the immune response to SARS-CoV-2. The samples were drawn from two sources: the first 160 participants of the ongoing ImmuneRACE study, and 1,000 to 1,500 subjects contributed by 6 global collaborators. Where available, HLA class I and class II types were taken from metadata supplied by the sample provider and were not determined by assay-based typing. Subjects who had been exposed to COVID-19, were actively infected with it, or had recovered from it provided the deeply sampled blood TCRbeta repertoires that made up the dataset. The prospective study material was composed of cDNA or gDNA derived from T cells, B-cell-depleted T cells, or PBMCs. General conclusions and limits of the study: How much clinical and demographic metadata was included differed by source and by participant, and the metadata was provided uncurated.

In the prospective study, participants were about 18 to 95 years old, resided in about two dozen geographic areas of the United States, and were enrolled through a virtual design. Cohort assignment in the prospective study relied on participant-reported clinical history from a screening survey and a study questionnaire. For ImmuneRACE Cohort 3, a participant was defined as recovered based on two consecutive negative NP/OP PCR tests, clearance by a healthcare professional, or resolution of symptoms. In the prospective study, whole blood, serum and a nasopharyngeal or oropharyngeal swab were collected from each participant by mobile phlebotomists. Over a roughly 2-month period, participants in the prospective study had the option of providing additional blood draws and questionnaires. Blood samples from the prospective study were shipped frozen or at room temperature prior to DNA extraction. TCRbeta CDR3 regions were amplified from genomic DNA by means of the immunoSEQ Assay, a bias-controlled multiplex PCR. The paper's processing steps were these. Within the assay, amplification of reference gene primers was used to estimate how many nucleated cells each sample contained. To quantify the absolute abundance of each unique TCRbeta CDR3 rearrangement, sequence reads were collapsed and filtered. For each sample, productive Simpson clonality was calculated as the square root of Simpson's diversity index across productive rearrangements. TCRdb stores this immuneACCESS table with in-frame sequences only. Part of the clones is absent; in the studies checked, under half of the shortfall reflects unresolved V genes, and no reason is known for the rest. That table furnishes V, J and clone size, whereas the DNA furnished D and trimming. In this sample the table shows around 470,000 clones, about nine tenths of which occur a single time. Roughly 0.66% of the sample lies in the top ten.

Relative to germline, V is missing 4 bases and J is missing 2 bases, with 8 bases of the junction outside any gene match. The CDR3 starts with the cysteine, ends with the phenylalanine, and has 16 residues. The only DNA kept is the CDR3, 48 bases in frame from the first base. Via the germline V gene (reference sequence), CDR1 is SGHNT and CDR2 YYREEE. Rearrangement joined TRBV5-4 to TRBJ1-4; the central 7 bases match TRBD1. The TCR comes from a man between 18 and 29 years old who had recovered from COVID-19. The sequenced material came from PBMCs or T cells enriched from blood (not recorded which). The sequenced DNA is TGTGCCAGCAGCCGATACAGGGGTCAGACTAATGAAAAACTGTTTTTT. Its protein is CASSRYRGQTNEKLFF.